The 14 T cell receptor beta chains below were found in one sample sequenced in a study of blood T cells in healthy people across ages. It was with a sample-barcoded 5' primer and a J-beta primer mix that a second PCR of roughly 7 to 12 cycles was run. TCRdb reprocessed the 5' RACE reads with MiXCR, giving one entry per CDR3 protein. This table holds 1.5 million to 2 million distinct CDR3 sequences, roughly 30% found once. Sequencing used blood. The receptors stem from a woman in her twenties or thirties in good health.

This clonotype turned up a few times. The chain couples TRBV12-3 or TRBV12-4 to TRBJ2-1; TRBD2 matches at 9 bases. Losses at the gene ends were 2 bases for V and 7 bases for J; bases not matched to a gene: 18. The CDR3 sequence is 19 residues long. CDR3 sequence (DNA): TGTGCCAGCAGTTTAAACCCCTGGCTAGCGGGGCTCCGGTGGAATGAGCAGTTCTTC. Residues: CASSLNPWLAGLRWNEQFF.

V gene TRBV11-2 combines with J gene TRBJ2-5; D is undetermined. The V end was cut by 4 bases, the J end by 5 bases, with 8 bases between. The germline CDR1 and CDR2 sequences are SGHAT and FQNNGV. This CDR3 spans 12 amino acids. The DNA for the CDR3 is TGTGCCAGCAGCTCTGAGGCGGAGACCCAGTACTTC. Its translation: CASSSEAETQYF.

The chain couples TRBV20-1 to TRBJ2-1; 7 nucleotides align to TRBD1. Germline V gives CDR1 DFQATT, CDR2 SNEGSKA (reference sequence). The CDR3 is 13 amino acids. Trimming at V came to 4 bases and at J to 2 bases, leaving 2 bases not matched to a gene. For the CDR3, the DNA is TGCAGTGCTATCAGGGGGACCTACAATGAGCAGTTCTTC. Encoded protein: CSAIRGTYNEQFF.

This clonotype was observed at least ten times. CDR3 in amino acids: CASRDSTDTQYF. The CDR3 DNA sequence: TGTGCCAGCAGGGACAGCACAGATACGCAGTATTTT. The chain links TRBV28 to TRBJ2-3; D not resolved. Trimming removed 6 bases at V and 0 bases at J, with 4 bases between. The CDR3 extends over 12 amino acids. Germline CDR1 reads MDHEN; CDR2 reads SYDVKM.

This chain connects TRBV9 to TRBJ2-5, with 7 bases identical to TRBD1. Trimming removed 1 base from V and 5 bases from J; junction bases left unmatched: 11. In germline, CDR1 is SGDLS, CDR2 YYNGEE. The CDR3 extends over 16 amino acids. DNA of the CDR3: TGTGCCAGCAGCGTATTTGGGCAGGGGGTTCGTGAGACCCAGTACTTC. Residues: CASSVFGQGVRETQYF.

This clonotype was seen at least ten times. V and J are TRBV7-9 and TRBJ2-7; 11 nucleotides match TRBD1. Germline V gives CDR1 SEHNR, CDR2 FQNEAQ (reference sequence). The CDR3 length is 15 residues. V shed 6 bases and J 3 bases; nucleotides not matched to a gene: 7. CDR3 region: CASSSPGQGVYEQYF. The CDR3 DNA reads TGTGCCAGCAGTTCCCCGGGACAGGGGGTCTACGAGCAGTACTTC.

This clonotype was seen a single time. The chain has TRBV3-1 and TRBJ2-1; 8 nucleotides agree with TRBD1. J was trimmed by 3 bases and V by 2 bases; bases with no gene match: 6. The germline V gene encodes CDR1 LGHDT and CDR2 YNNKEL (reference sequence). The CDR3 consists of 16 residues. The CDR3 sequence is CASSQPGGRNYNEQFF. CDR3 nucleotides: TGTGCCAGCAGCCAACCAGGGGGCCGAAACTACAATGAGCAGTTCTTC.

The V and J genes are TRBV27 and TRBJ2-1; D possibly corresponds to TRBD2 (5 bases). This CDR3 contains 16 residues. The germline V gene encodes CDR1 MNHEY and CDR2 SMNVEV (reference sequence). Trimming took 4 bases from V and 0 from J, leaving 13 bases between them. Here the CDR3 DNA reads TGTGCCAGCAGTTCTTTAGCGATTAGCTCCTACAATGAGCAGTTCTTC. This gives the protein CASSSLAISSYNEQFF.

The CDR3 coding sequence is TGCAGTGCCAGTCTATGGGGGGGAATAGATGGCTACACCTTC. Translation: CSASLWGGIDGYTF. The chain joins TRBV20-1 to TRBJ1-2, with D possibly TRBD1 on 5 matching bases. Germline V CDR1 and CDR2: DFQATT, SNEGSKA (reference sequence). The CDR3 covers 14 residues. Trimming pared 6 bases from V and 6 bases from J, leaving 20 bases between.

This rearrangement joins TRBV21-1 to TRBJ2-3. TRBV21-1 is an annotated pseudogene. The CDR3 contains 17 residues. The DNA of the CDR3 is TGTGTCAGCAGCAAAGAATCCCAGATAGGCGACACAGATACGCAGTATTTT. This translates into CVSSKESQIGDTDTQYF.

This clonotype was observed a handful of times. J is TRBJ2-1 and V is TRBV9; possible D gene TRBD2, 5 bases. Germline CDR1 and CDR2: SGDLS and YYNGEE. The V and J ends lost 0 bases and 9 bases respectively, with 19 bases between them. The CDR3 extends over 16 amino acids. CDR3 protein: CASSVAERLLEVEQFF. Here the CDR3 DNA reads TGTGCCAGCAGCGTAGCGGAGCGGCTCTTGGAGGTTGAGCAGTTCTTC.

This clonotype was counted a few times. J is TRBJ2-7 and V is TRBV20-1; D is uncertain. This CDR3 spans 13 amino acids. The germline V gene has CDR1 DFQATT and CDR2 SNEGSKA (reference sequence). V was clipped by 1 base and J by 2 bases, with 9 bases between them. The CDR3: CSARGVLAYEQYF. Here the CDR3 DNA reads TGCAGTGCTAGAGGTGTTTTGGCCTACGAGCAGTACTTC.

The V and J genes are TRBV4-1 and TRBJ1-2; TRBD1 agrees at 9 bases. From germline, CDR1 is MGHRA and CDR2 YSYEKL. The trim removed 2 bases at V and 5 bases at J, leaving 6 bases unmatched. The CDR3 is made up of 15 amino acids. Here the CDR3 reads CASSQSRTGAYGYTF. In nucleotides, the CDR3 is TGCGCCAGCAGCCAATCCCGGACAGGGGCTTATGGCTACACCTTC.

This clonotype has a handful of counts. The chain couples TRBV2 to TRBJ2-1; 9 nucleotides agree with TRBD2. CDR1 is SNHLY and CDR2 is FYNNEI in the germline V gene. V dropped 0 bases and J dropped 9; count of bases not matched to a gene: 6. CDR3 length equals 15 residues. DNA for the CDR3: TGTGCCAGCAGTGAAGCTACTAGCGGGTTAGTTGAGCAGTTCTTC. Protein product: CASSEATSGLVEQFF.